Shown below are 30 T cell receptor beta chains from a single sample sequenced in a study of T cells in localized non-small cell lung cancer. Profiled with immunoSEQ multiplex PCR; TCRdb holds only in-frame clones, not every one. This sample has about 77,000 clones, with more than 70% found just once. The sequencing here drew on peripheral blood, taken before any cancer treatment. These receptors originate from a woman aged 40-70 years with stage I squamous cell lung carcinoma.

V gene TRBV30 combines with J gene TRBJ2-5; TRBD1 matches at 7 bases. After removal of 1 base from V and 7 bases from J, the junction contained 9 bases not matched to a gene. This CDR3 region has 14 residues. Looked up from germline, CDR1 is GTSNPN and CDR2 is SVGIG (reference sequence). The CDR3 DNA sequence: TGTGCCTGGAGTGAGTGGACAGACAGGGCGACCCAGTACTTC. Translated: CAWSEWTDRATQYF.

This chain uses TRBV7-9 with TRBJ1-5; 9 nucleotides match TRBD1. The CDR3 is made up of 16 amino acids. CDR1 is SEHNR, CDR2 FQNEAQ, per germline (reference sequence). V lost 5 bases to trimming and J lost 3 bases; unmatched junction nucleotides: 8. The CDR3 sequence is CASSASTGGFNQPQHF. In DNA form, the CDR3 reads TGTGCCAGCAGCGCCTCGACAGGGGGGTTCAATCAGCCCCAGCATTTT.

The V call is TRBV4-2, the J call TRBJ1-3, with 9 bases lining up with TRBD1. This CDR3 contains 17 residues. Germline V gene sequence: CDR1 LGHNA, CDR2 YNFKEQ. V lost 0 bases, J lost 2 bases, and 5 bases stayed unmatched. DNA of the CDR3: TGTGCCAGCAGCCAAGAGGGACAGGGTAGAGCTGGAAACACCATATATTTT. Translation: CASSQEGQGRAGNTIYF.

The chain employs TRBV29-1 and TRBJ2-1, with D uncertain. Germline V gives CDR1 SQVTM, CDR2 ANQGSEA. Trimming removed 3 bases at V and 2 bases at J, with 5 bases between. This CDR3 is built from 12 residues. CDR3 coding DNA: TGCAGCGTTGACGAGACCTACAATGAGCAGTTCTTC. This gives the protein CSVDETYNEQFF.

CDR3 protein: CASSETQYF. Here the CDR3 DNA reads TGTGCCAGCAGTGAGACGCAGTATTTT. The chain recombines TRBV2 with TRBJ2-3, with D uncertain. The CDR3 is 9 residues long. The V gene's germline CDR1 is SNHLY and CDR2 FYNNEI. Trimming cost V 3 bases and J 9 bases, with 1 base left between them.

The chain combines TRBV5-8 with TRBJ1-2; no reliable D call. The ends were cut back, 4 bases at V and 4 bases at J, with 8 bases in the middle. The V gene's germline CDR1 is SGHTS and CDR2 YDEGEE. The CDR3 length is 12 residues. The DNA for the CDR3 is TGTGCCAGCAGCCTGGTGGGCTATGGCTACACCTTC. Residues: CASSLVGYGYTF.

This chain uses TRBV10-2 with TRBJ1-1; maybe TRBD1 (5 bases). This CDR3 is built from 16 residues. Trimming removed 0 bases at V and 6 bases at J, with 17 bases between. Germline lookup yields CDR1 WSHSY and CDR2 SAAADI. The CDR3 protein is CASSESIVLSTAEAFF. In DNA, the CDR3 is TGCGCCAGCAGTGAGTCAATTGTACTGTCGACAGCTGAAGCTTTCTTT.

The J gene is TRBJ1-2, the V gene TRBV6-4; D remains unclear. Per germline, CDR1 MRHNA and CDR2 SNTAGT. This CDR3 has 15 residues. Trimming took off 0 bases at V and 4 bases at J, with 12 bases between the two ends. The CDR3 here is CASSDSAGSSYGYTF. The CDR3 DNA sequence: TGTGCCAGCAGTGACTCTGCGGGAAGTAGCTATGGCTACACCTTC.

The chain uses TRBV5-6 and TRBJ1-2; 7 bases align to TRBD1. The junction had 10 bases not matched to a gene; V was cut back by 2 bases and J by 0 bases. The germline gives CDR1 SGHDT, CDR2 YYEEEE. The CDR3 runs to 17 residues. The chain's CDR3 is CASSFETGTATNYGYTF. In DNA, the CDR3 is TGTGCCAGCAGCTTTGAAACCGGGACAGCTACTAACTATGGCTACACCTTC.

The rearrangement uses TRBV27 and TRBJ2-1; 10 bases map to TRBD2. CDR1 and CDR2 (germline): MNHEY, SMNVEV (reference sequence). V gave up 9 bases and J gave up 2 bases; unmatched junction bases: 4. This CDR3 spans 14 amino acids. CDR3 residues: CASSGTSAYNEQFF. The CDR3 DNA is TGTGCCAGTTCCGGGACTAGCGCCTACAATGAGCAGTTCTTC.

The chain carries TRBV5-6 and TRBJ2-3; D call uncertain. The CDR3 extends over 13 amino acids. The V and J ends lost 3 bases and 3 bases respectively, with 8 bases between them. Germline CDR1 SGHDT, CDR2 YYEEEE. The CDR3 reads CASSYLSTDTQYF. The CDR3 DNA reads as TGTGCCAGCAGCTATTTGAGTACAGATACGCAGTATTTT. Full variable domain (remainder filled in from reference TRBV5-6 and TRBJ2-3): DAGVTQSPTHLIKTRGQQVTLRCSPKSGHDTVSWYQQALGQGPQFIFQYYEEEERQRGNFPDRFSGHQFPNYSSELNVNALLLGDSALYLCASSYLSTDTQYFGPGTRLTVL.

The gene calls are TRBV6-1 and TRBJ1-1, with D tentatively TRBD1 (6 bases). Per the germline V gene, CDR1 is MNHNS and CDR2 is SASEGT. This CDR3 has 15 residues. The V end was cut by 5 bases, the J end by 1 base, with 14 bases between. In DNA, the CDR3 is TGTGCCAGCAGTCCAAGACAGGTCTGGAACACTGAAGCTTTCTTT. Protein: CASSPRQVWNTEAFF.

The chain joins TRBV5-1 to TRBJ2-4; 13 nucleotides agree with TRBD2. The CDR3 runs 16 residues. The ends lost 1 base at V and 7 bases at J; junction bases unmatched: 5. In germline, CDR1 is SGHRS, CDR2 YFSETQ. CDR3 sequence reads: CASSLTSGGAWNIQYF. The CDR3, as DNA: TGCGCCAGCAGCTTGACTAGCGGGGGGGCCTGGAACATTCAGTACTTC.

The chain carries TRBV5-4 and TRBJ1-4; D is unresolved. Trimming left V 4 bases short and J 6 bases short, with 10 bases between. Germline V CDR1 and CDR2: SGHNT, YYREEE (reference sequence). This CDR3 region has 13 residues. The CDR3 nucleotides are TGTGCCAGCAGCCCCGGGTTGGATGAAAAACTGTTTTTT. This gives the protein CASSPGLDEKLFF.

The chain is built from TRBV9 and TRBJ1-3, with D uncertain. There are 15 residues in the CDR3. Trimming stripped 3 bases from V and 0 bases from J, with 10 bases between. Germline values: CDR1 SGDLS, CDR2 YYNGEE. The CDR3 sequence: CASSAGRSSGNTIYF. The CDR3 nucleotides are TGTGCCAGCAGCGCCGGACGGAGCTCTGGAAACACCATATATTTT.

This clone was seen a handful of times. V is TRBV5-8 and J is TRBJ1-2; tentatively, D is TRBD1 (5 bases). This CDR3 comprises 14 residues. Germline assignment: CDR1 SGHTS and CDR2 YDEGEE. V lost 4 bases and J lost 4, with 14 bases in between. The CDR3 DNA reads TGTGCCAGCAGCAGTCGTACGGGGGGCTATGGCTACACCTTC. This translates into CASSSRTGGYGYTF.

The genes are TRBV19 and TRBJ1-1; 8 positions match TRBD1. The length of the CDR3 is 15 residues. Germline assignment: CDR1 LNHDA and CDR2 SQIVND (reference sequence). J gave up 4 bases and V 1 base, and 5 bases lay outside the gene matches. In DNA form, the CDR3 reads TGTGCCAGTAGTATAGCCCACACAGGGGGCACTGAAGCTTTCTTT. Translation gives CASSIAHTGGTEAFF.

V usage is TRBV2 and J usage is TRBJ2-3; 12 bases match TRBD2. V was pared by 5 bases and J by 1 base, with 7 bases of the junction left unmatched. This CDR3 has 17 amino acids. CDR1 and CDR2 (germline): SNHLY, FYNNEI. In DNA, the CDR3 is TGTGCCAGCAGTCCTAGCGGGGGGGCCTTGGGCACAGATACGCAGTATTTT. Amino acid sequence: CASSPSGGALGTDTQYF.

The chain links TRBV5-1 to TRBJ2-1; TRBD1 might be the D (5 bases). CDR1 and CDR2 from the germline V gene are SGHRS and YFSETQ. Trimming took off 0 bases at V and 8 bases at J, with 9 bases between the two ends. CDR3 size: 13 residues. The CDR3 region has the DNA TGCGCCAGCAGCTTGGCTAAACAGGATGAGCAGTTCTTC. Amino acid sequence: CASSLAKQDEQFF.

This rearrangement joins TRBV5-3 to TRBJ1-2; no definite D call. TRBV5-3 is labeled an ORF, and its function is uncertain. This CDR3 comprises 12 residues. V lost 8 bases, J lost 2 bases, and 10 bases lay in between. The CDR3 loop reads CARTGSNYGYTF. In DNA form, the CDR3 reads TGTGCCAGGACCGGGAGCAACTATGGCTACACCTTC.

J is TRBJ2-5 and V is TRBV29-1; possibly TRBD2 for D (6 bases). CDR1 is SQVTM and CDR2 is ANQGSEA in the germline V gene. V was cut by 6 bases and J by 5 bases, with 13 bases left in between. This CDR3 region has 12 residues. Here the CDR3 DNA reads TGCAGCGTAGGAGGGCACGGGGAGACCCAGTACTTC. It translates to CSVGGHGETQYF. Full variable domain (rest looked up from reference TRBV29-1 and TRBJ2-5): SAVISQKPSRDICQRGTSLTIQCQVDSQVTMMFWYRQQPGQSLTLIATANQGSEATYESGFVIDKFPISRPNLTFSTLTVSNMSPEDSSIYLCSVGGHGETQYFGPGTRLLVL.

The chain employs TRBV5-6 and TRBJ1-6, with 7 bases aligning to TRBD1. The ends lost 4 bases at V and 7 bases at J; junction bases unmatched: 8. The CDR3 is made up of 15 amino acids. Germline CDR1 and CDR2: SGHDT and YYEEEE. CDR3: CASSRPGQKNSPLHF. In DNA, the CDR3 is TGTGCCAGCAGCCGGCCGGGACAGAAGAATTCACCCCTCCACTTT.

The rearrangement uses TRBV4-1 and TRBJ1-2; D unclear. Trimming left V 1 base short and J 1 base short, with 7 bases between. The CDR3 has 14 residues. Germline V lookup: CDR1 MGHRA, CDR2 YSYEKL. CDR3 protein: CASSQVGVNYGYTF. As DNA, the CDR3 is TGCGCCAGCAGCCAAGTCGGGGTTAACTATGGCTACACCTTC.

The V and J genes are TRBV2 and TRBJ1-2, with D perhaps TRBD1 (5 bases). This CDR3 has 15 residues. V was shortened by 0 bases and J by 4 bases, with 12 bases between the two germline ends. Germline assignment: CDR1 SNHLY and CDR2 FYNNEI. CDR3: CASSEAGTPGYGYTF. The CDR3 DNA is TGTGCCAGCAGTGAAGCTGGGACCCCGGGCTATGGCTACACCTTC.

The chain recombines TRBV5-1 with TRBJ2-5; D possibly corresponds to TRBD2 (5 bases). This CDR3 is built from 15 residues. Germline values: CDR1 SGHRS, CDR2 YFSETQ. V was clipped by 0 bases and J by 4 bases, with 13 bases between them. The CDR3 region is CASSLAPGELETQYF. The CDR3 nucleotides are TGCGCCAGCAGCTTGGCTCCCGGGGAGTTAGAGACCCAGTACTTC.

The V gene is TRBV14, the J gene TRBJ1-4; 7 bases map to TRBD1. The CDR3 has 13 residues. V was pared by 6 bases and J by 8 bases, with 6 bases of the junction left unmatched. The germline V gene has CDR1 SGHDN and CDR2 FVKESK. The CDR3 DNA sequence: TGTGCCAGCAGAAAGGGGGCGAAGGAAAAACTGTTTTTT. It specifies CASRKGAKEKLFF.

J is TRBJ2-3 and V is TRBV5-1, with a tentative D call TRBD2 (6 bases). Germline V gives CDR1 SGHRS, CDR2 YFSETQ. The CDR3 extends over 15 amino acids. The V gene lost 5 bases and the J gene lost 2 bases, with 15 bases spanning the gap. The CDR3 DNA reads as TGCGCCAGCAGAGGAGGGGCTAGAGCCACAGATACGCAGTATTTT. This encodes CASRGGARATDTQYF. Full variable domain (missing parts from reference TRBV5-1 and TRBJ2-3): KAGVTQTPRYLIKTRGQQVTLSCSPISGHRSVSWYQQTPGQGLQFLFEYFSETQRNKGNFPGRFSGRQFSNSRSEMNVSTLELGDSALYLCASRGGARATDTQYFGPGTRLTVL.

This chain links TRBV6-1 with TRBJ2-7; no clear D gene. CDR1 is MNHNS and CDR2 is SASEGT in the germline V gene. The V and J ends lost 2 bases and 1 base respectively, with 12 bases between them. This CDR3 has 15 residues. CDR3 in amino acids: CASSEYGSDSYEQYF. The CDR3 DNA reads as TGTGCCAGCAGTGAATATGGTTCGGATTCCTACGAGCAGTACTTC.

The chain combines TRBV2 with TRBJ2-3; perhaps TRBD1 as D (5 bases). This CDR3 comprises 13 residues. Germline V gives CDR1 SNHLY, CDR2 FYNNEI. V dropped 6 bases and J dropped 1 base, with 8 bases sitting between them. DNA for the CDR3: TGTGCCAGCAGAGCAGGGCGCACAGATACGCAGTATTTT. Residues: CASRAGRTDTQYF. Based on the CDR3 plus reference TRBV2 and TRBJ2-3, the full variable domain is EPEVTQTPSHQVTQMGQEVILRCVPISNHLYFYWYRQILGQKVEFLVSFYNNEISEKSEIFDDQFSVERPDGSNFTLKIRSTKLEDSAMYFCASRAGRTDTQYFGPGTRLTVL.

This chain uses TRBV18 with TRBJ1-1, with a weak D call TRBD1 (5 bases). V was cut by 3 bases and J by 1 base, with 12 bases left in between. CDR1 KGHSH and CDR2 LQKENI come from the germline V gene. The CDR3 loop spans 15 amino acids. CDR3 amino acids: CASSPGGGWNTEAFF. CDR3 nucleotides: TGTGCCAGCTCACCGGGGGGAGGATGGAACACTGAAGCTTTCTTT.